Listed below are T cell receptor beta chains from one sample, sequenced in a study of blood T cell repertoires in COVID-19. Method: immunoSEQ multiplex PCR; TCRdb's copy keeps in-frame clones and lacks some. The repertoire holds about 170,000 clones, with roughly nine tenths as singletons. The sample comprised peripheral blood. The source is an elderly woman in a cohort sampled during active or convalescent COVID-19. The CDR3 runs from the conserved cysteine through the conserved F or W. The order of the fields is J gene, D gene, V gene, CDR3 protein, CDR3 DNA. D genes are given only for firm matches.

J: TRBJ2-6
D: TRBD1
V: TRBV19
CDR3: CASNPTGVGANVLTF
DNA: TGTGCCAGTAACCCCACAGGGGTCGGGGCCAACGTCCTGACTTTC

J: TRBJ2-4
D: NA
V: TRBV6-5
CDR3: CASSEPGAKNIQYF
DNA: TGTGCCAGCTCAGAACCCGGGGCCAAAAACATTCAGTACTTC

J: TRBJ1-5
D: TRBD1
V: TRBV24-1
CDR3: CATSDPGTGVSNQPQHF
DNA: TGTGCCACCAGTGACCCCGGGACAGGGGTTAGCAATCAGCCCCAGCATTTT

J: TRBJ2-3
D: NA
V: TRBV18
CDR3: CASSPPLHTDTQYF
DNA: TGTGCCAGCTCACCCCCATTACACACAGATACGCAGTATTTT

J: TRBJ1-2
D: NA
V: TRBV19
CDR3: CASTRGTPAYGYTF
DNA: TGTGCCAGTACACGAGGCACACCGGCCTATGGCTACACCTTC

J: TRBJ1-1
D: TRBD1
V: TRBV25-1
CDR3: CASSAFTGGGTEAFF
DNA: TGTGCCAGCAGTGCGTTCACAGGGGGCGGCACTGAAGCTTTCTTT

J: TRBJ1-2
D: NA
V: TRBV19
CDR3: CASRAVPSGYGYTF
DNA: TGTGCCAGTAGGGCGGTCCCCAGCGGCTATGGCTACACCTTC

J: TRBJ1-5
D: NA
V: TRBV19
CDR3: CASSRSPPGEGSEQPQHF
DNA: TGTGCCAGTAGTAGGAGCCCGCCGGGGGAGGGAAGTGAGCAGCCCCAGCATTTT

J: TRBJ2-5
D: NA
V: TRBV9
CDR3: CASSVDAGQKETQYF
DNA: TGTGCCAGCAGCGTAGATGCGGGACAGAAAGAGACCCAGTACTTC

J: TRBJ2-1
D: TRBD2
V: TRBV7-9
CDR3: CASSLSGGIYRWNEQFF
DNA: TGTGCCAGCAGCTTATCGGGGGGTATTTATCGGTGGAATGAGCAGTTCTTC

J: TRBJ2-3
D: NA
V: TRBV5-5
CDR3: CASSSQGWYEDTQYF
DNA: TGTGCCAGCAGCTCCCAGGGGTGGTATGAAGATACGCAGTATTTT

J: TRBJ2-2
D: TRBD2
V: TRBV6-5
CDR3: CASSFGTSETGELFF
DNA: TGTGCCAGCAGTTTCGGGACTAGCGAGACCGGGGAGCTGTTTTTT

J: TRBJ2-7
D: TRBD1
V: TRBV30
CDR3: CAWSKDRGASYEQYF
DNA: TGTGCCTGGAGTAAGGACAGGGGCGCCTCCTACGAGCAGTACTTC